This T cell receptor beta chain was documented in a study of blood T cell repertoires in COVID-19. Under the authors' procedure: Amplifying reference gene primers gave estimates of nucleated cell counts. The table came from immunoSEQ multiplex PCR; TCRdb's copy has only in-frame clones and leaves some out. That table gives V, J and clone size, and the DNA gave D and trimming. The sample includes about 310,000 clones, about 89% seen only once; the top ten take about 8%. The germline V gene has CDR1 SGDLS and CDR2 YYNGEE. This CDR3 comprises 15 residues. V gave up 0 bases and J gave up 3 bases, with 10 bases separating them.

Sequenced input: peripheral blood. The J gene is TRBJ2-1, the V gene TRBV9; D perhaps matches TRBD2 (6 bases). The sequence came from a woman between 45 and 65 years old who had recovered from COVID-19. CDR3: CASSVAPSVYNEQFF. CDR3 nucleotide sequence: TGTGCCAGCAGCGTAGCGCCTAGCGTCTACAATGAGCAGTTCTTC.